This entry lists 18 T cell receptor beta chains sequenced from one sample in a study of cytomegalovirus exposure and HLA in healthy donors. Clones were read by immunoSEQ multiplex PCR, and TCRdb kept only the in-frame ones, dropping some. The sample holds 200,000 to 300,000 clones, 80% to 95% seen once. The sample was PBMCs. These receptors originate from a woman in her 30s in good health and CMV-seronegative.

J is TRBJ2-2 and V is TRBV27, with D possibly TRBD1 on 6 matching bases. V gave up 2 bases and J gave up 1 base, with 11 bases separating them. Germline V gene data show CDR1 as MNHEY and CDR2 as SMNVEV (reference sequence). The CDR3 loop spans 16 amino acids. DNA for the CDR3: TGTGCCAGCAGTTTACTGGACAGACTGAACACCGGGGAGCTGTTTTTT. Protein: CASSLLDRLNTGELFF.

V usage is TRBV5-1 and J usage is TRBJ2-3; TRBD2 matches 9 bases. The CDR3 loop spans 14 amino acids. Germline V lookup: CDR1 SGHRS, CDR2 YFSETQ. With 2 bases clipped from V and 5 bases from J, the junction kept 3 bases outside the gene matches. The CDR3 DNA reads as TGCGCCAGCAGCTTAATTAGCGGGAGAGATACGCAGTATTTT. Translated: CASSLISGRDTQYF.

The V and J genes are TRBV7-9 and TRBJ2-6; D is ambiguous. Germline V gene sequence: CDR1 SEHNR, CDR2 FQNEAQ (reference sequence). CDR3 length equals 15 residues. Trimming cost V 4 bases and J 2 bases, with 9 bases left between them. The CDR3 region has the DNA TGTGCCAGCAGCTCGGGCGACACTGGGGCCAACGTCCTGACTTTC. Residues: CASSSGDTGANVLTF.

The V call is TRBV28, the J call TRBJ2-2; D possibly corresponds to TRBD2 (5 bases). The CDR3 has 15 residues. V lost 5 bases, J lost 2 bases, and 12 bases lay in between. Per germline, CDR1 MDHEN and CDR2 SYDVKM. This chain's CDR3 is CASSIDTRNTGELFF. The CDR3 region has the DNA TGTGCCAGCAGTATCGACACTAGAAACACCGGGGAGCTGTTTTTT.

The J gene is TRBJ2-3, the V gene TRBV15, with D uncertain. CDR1 is LNHNV and CDR2 is YYDKDF in the germline V gene (reference sequence). This CDR3 has 14 residues. Trimming took off 2 bases at V and 2 bases at J, with 8 bases between the two ends. CDR3 loop: CATSRPGFTDTQYF. The CDR3 DNA is TGTGCCACCAGCAGACCCGGGTTCACAGATACGCAGTATTTT. Supplemented by reference TRBV15 and TRBJ2-3, the full variable domain reads DAMVIQNPRYQVTQFGKPVTLSCSQTLNHNVMYWYQQKSSQAPKLLFHYYDKDFNNEADTPDNFQSRRPNTSFCFLDIRSPGLGDTAMYLCATSRPGFTDTQYFGPGTRLTVL.

V and J are TRBV21-1 and TRBJ1-5. TRBV21-1 is given as a pseudogene. This CDR3 has 16 amino acids. DNA of the CDR3: TGTGCCAGCAGCAAAGGAACGTGGACCTGCAATCAGCCCCAGCATTTT. This encodes CASSKGTWTCNQPQHF.

V gene TRBV7-3 combines with J gene TRBJ2-3, with 12 positions matching TRBD2. Unmatched junction bases numbered 11, after V lost 4 bases and J lost 0 bases. The germline CDR1 and CDR2 sequences are SGHTA and FQGTGA. The CDR3 has 19 residues. CDR3 in DNA: TGTGCCAGCAGCTCCCCGGGACTAGCGGGCTCCTCTAGCACAGATACGCAGTATTTT. It codes for CASSSPGLAGSSSTDTQYF. The variable domain in full, completed from reference TRBV7-3 and TRBJ2-3, reads GAGVSQTPSNKVTEKGKYVELRCDPISGHTALYWYRQSLGQGPEFLIYFQGTGAADDSGLPNDRFFAVRPEGSVSTLKIQRTERGDSAVYLCASSSPGLAGSSSTDTQYFGPGTRLTVL.

The rearrangement uses TRBV28 and TRBJ2-3; 8 bases are a match to TRBD1. The CDR3 runs 17 residues. V lost 3 bases and J lost 4; bases outside the gene matches: 12. Germline CDR1 is MDHEN and CDR2 is SYDVKM. CDR3 nucleotides: TGTGCCAGCAGTTTCATACAGGGGGGAGGATTCGCAGATACGCAGTATTTT. Its protein is CASSFIQGGGFADTQYF.

The V and J genes are TRBV4-3 and TRBJ2-1; D is unclear. Germline V gene data show CDR1 as LGHNA and CDR2 as YSLEER. The CDR3 contains 16 residues. Trimming removed 0 bases from V and 3 bases from J, with 12 bases in between. As DNA, the CDR3 is TGCGCCAGCAGCCAAGACCGGATCCCCGGCTACAATGAGCAGTTCTTC. Amino acid sequence: CASSQDRIPGYNEQFF.

The chain is built from TRBV19 and TRBJ1-2; unclear D gene. The CDR3 sequence is 12 residues long. The ends were cut back, 4 bases at V and 6 bases at J, with 9 bases in the middle. Germline values: CDR1 LNHDA, CDR2 SQIVND (reference sequence). CDR3 region: CASSTSSDGYTF. DNA for the CDR3: TGTGCCAGTAGTACCTCCAGTGATGGCTACACCTTC.

The chain uses TRBV13 and TRBJ2-7, with 9 nucleotides matching TRBD2. Germline trimming cut 4 bases from V and 4 bases from J; bases unmatched to any gene: 17. Germline CDR1 reads PRHDT; CDR2 reads FYEKMQ (reference sequence). This CDR3 comprises 18 residues. The CDR3 coding sequence is TGTGCCAGCAGCTCCACCGGGACTAGCTCTAACCCTGGATACGAGCAGTACTTC. Translation gives CASSSTGTSSNPGYEQYF.

The CDR3 coding sequence is TGTGCCAGCAGCGATCCCGGGACAGGGGGTCCGGATGGCTACACCTTC. It encodes CASSDPGTGGPDGYTF. The chain couples TRBV9 to TRBJ1-2; 11 nucleotides match TRBD1. V lost 3 bases to trimming and J lost 6 bases; unmatched junction nucleotides: 10. The CDR3 loop spans 16 amino acids. Germline V gene data show CDR1 as SGDLS and CDR2 as YYNGEE.

The genes are TRBV7-8 and TRBJ2-5; possibly TRBD2 for D (8 bases). Germline V CDR1 and CDR2: SGHVS, FQNEAQ. The length of the CDR3 is 17 residues. V was pared by 2 bases and J by 7 bases, with 23 bases between. Written as DNA, the CDR3 is TGTGCCAGCAGCTTACCGGGAGGGACAGCAGTGCCTCGGACCCAGTACTTC. Translation gives CASSLPGGTAVPRTQYF.

The gene calls are TRBV5-6 and TRBJ2-7, with D perhaps TRBD1 (6 bases). The length of the CDR3 is 15 residues. Trimming pared 5 bases from V and 3 bases from J, leaving 18 bases between. Germline V gives CDR1 SGHDT, CDR2 YYEEEE. The CDR3 region has the DNA TGTGCCAGCAGGACCTACGGGACAAAGGACTACGAGCAGTACTTC. Its translation: CASRTYGTKDYEQYF.

The rearrangement joins TRBV19 to TRBJ1-2; D is undetermined. Trimming removed 4 bases from V and 1 base from J, with 13 bases in between. The germline gives CDR1 LNHDA, CDR2 SQIVND (reference sequence). The CDR3 length is 15 residues. The CDR3 loop reads CASSNPGLDNYGYTF. In DNA form, the CDR3 reads TGTGCCAGTAGTAACCCGGGGTTGGATAACTATGGCTACACCTTC.

This chain connects TRBV27 to TRBJ2-7, with a tentative D call TRBD1 (6 bases). Trimming cost V 5 bases and J 0 bases, with 17 bases left between them. CDR1 and CDR2 from the germline V gene are MNHEY and SMNVEV (reference sequence). CDR3 length: 16 amino acids. CDR3 loop: CASSLTGPHSSYEQYF. In nucleotides, the CDR3 is TGTGCCAGCAGTCTGACAGGCCCACATTCCTCCTACGAGCAGTACTTC.

The genes are TRBV19 and TRBJ2-1, with D perhaps TRBD1 (6 bases). V was trimmed by 5 bases and J by 4 bases, leaving 9 bases between them. This CDR3 comprises 13 residues. CDR1 LNHDA and CDR2 SQIVND come from the germline V gene (reference sequence). CDR3 in amino acids: CASSVGGYNEQFF. In nucleotides, the CDR3 is TGTGCCAGTAGTGTAGGGGGTTACAATGAGCAGTTCTTC.

The J gene is TRBJ1-1, the V gene TRBV10-3; D uncertain. Looked up from germline, CDR1 is ENHRY and CDR2 is SYGVKD. The CDR3 contains 15 residues. Trimming cost V 3 bases and J 2 bases, with 13 bases left between them. The CDR3 protein is CAISDSGRPNTEAFF. Written as DNA, the CDR3 is TGTGCCATCAGTGACTCCGGGAGACCCAACACTGAAGCTTTCTTT.